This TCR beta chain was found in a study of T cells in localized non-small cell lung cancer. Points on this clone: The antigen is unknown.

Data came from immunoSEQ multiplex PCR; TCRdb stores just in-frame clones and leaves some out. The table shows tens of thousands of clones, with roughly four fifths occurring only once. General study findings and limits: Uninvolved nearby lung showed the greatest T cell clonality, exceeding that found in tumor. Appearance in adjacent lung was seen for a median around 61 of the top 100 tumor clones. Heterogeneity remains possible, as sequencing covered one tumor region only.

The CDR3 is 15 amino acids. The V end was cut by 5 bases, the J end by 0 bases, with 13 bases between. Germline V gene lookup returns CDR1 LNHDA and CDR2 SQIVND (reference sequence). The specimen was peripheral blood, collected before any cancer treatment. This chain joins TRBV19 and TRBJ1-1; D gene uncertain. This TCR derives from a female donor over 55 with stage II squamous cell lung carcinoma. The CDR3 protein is CASSFPGPMNTEAFF. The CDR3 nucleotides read TGTGCCAGTAGTTTTCCGGGTCCCATGAACACTGAAGCTTTCTTT.